This entry lists 3 T cell receptor beta chains sequenced from one sample in a study of PD-1 blockade in classical Hodgkin lymphoma (dated by TCRdb to about 2020). The protocol used for the library was the immunoSEQ multiplex PCR assay. The table comes from immuneACCESS by way of TCRdb, which keeps in-frame sequences with V and J called. Part of the clones is missing from these tables; in studies checked, under half for an unresolved V gene and the rest for unknown reasons. The sample includes approximately 49,000 clones, with 60% to 80% observed a single time. The ten largest clones take up under 20% of the sample. The sample's time point, from its label and the paper: cycle 4 day 1 (C4D1), after six to seven weeks of nivolumab. Relapse after autologous stem cell transplantation had occurred in all trial patients, and cohorts A, B and C were distinguished by prior brentuximab vedotin exposure. Here the sequenced sample was peripheral blood mononuclear cells (PBMCs), taken before the fourth cycle of nivolumab. Source of these receptors: a human donor with classical Hodgkin lymphoma.

This clone was seen a single time. The chain joins TRBV7-8 to TRBJ1-5; 8 bases fit TRBD1. Germline V gene sequence: CDR1 SGHVS, CDR2 FQNEAQ. The CDR3 is 15 amino acids. J was trimmed by 3 bases and V by 4 bases; bases with no gene match: 5. The CDR3 spells CASSSDRGPNQPQHF. The CDR3 region has the DNA TGTGCCAGCAGCTCCGACAGGGGCCCCAATCAGCCCCAGCATTTT.

This chain connects TRBV5-4 to TRBJ1-4; maybe TRBD1 (6 bases). Germline V lookup: CDR1 SGHNT, CDR2 YYREEE (reference sequence). The CDR3 runs to 14 residues. V was clipped by 3 bases and J by 8 bases, with 14 bases between them. CDR3 sequence reads: CASSWRQDPEKLFF. In nucleotides, the CDR3 is TGTGCCAGCAGCTGGAGACAGGATCCCGAAAAACTGTTTTTT.

The CDR3 nucleotides read TGTGCCAGCAGCTTTATACAGGGAGAGGGGGACACTGAAGCTTTCTTT. It yields the protein CASSFIQGEGDTEAFF. The chain uses TRBV7-2 and TRBJ1-1; perhaps TRBD1 as D (6 bases). In germline, CDR1 is SGHTA, CDR2 FQGNSA. The CDR3 sequence is 16 residues long. V was clipped by 3 bases and J by 3 bases, with 17 bases between them. Based on the CDR3 plus reference TRBV7-2 and TRBJ1-1, the full variable domain is GAGVSQSPSNKVTEKGKDVELRCDPISGHTALYWYRQSLGQGLEFLIYFQGNSAPDKSGLPSDRFSAERTGGSVSTLTIQRTQQEDSAVYLCASSFIQGEGDTEAFFGQGTRLTVV.